The present T cell receptor (beta chain) was sequenced within a study of beta chain features in type 1 diabetes. As for the study in general: All samples combined gave over 100 million sorted cells for examination. Study conclusions and caveats: Compared with healthy donors, patients appeared to share more similar naive, central memory and regulatory TCRB repertoires. More deletions and fewer insertions at VDJ junctions were found in patients with type 1 diabetes.

About this clone itself: Its cognate antigen is unknown.

The whole isolated RNA underwent reverse transcription, so sequencing captured expressed TCRB transcripts. The average read count of naive, central memory and regulatory T cell samples was around 3.8 million. The repertoire was sequenced with immunoSEQ multiplex PCR; TCRdb's copy has only in-frame clones and lacks some. Of 350,000 to 450,000 clones in the sample, roughly 16% were seen once. The TCR originated in a woman aged 18-35 years in good health. Sequences were obtained from naive CD4+ T cells from blood.

The CDR3 region is CASSFDRVSYEQYF. As DNA, the CDR3 is TGTGCCAGCAGCTTCGACAGGGTATCCTACGAGCAGTACTTC. The chain carries TRBV11-1 and TRBJ2-7; 7 nucleotides agree with TRBD1. V shed 3 bases and J 1 base; nucleotides not matched to a gene: 3. Germline CDR1 reads SGHAT; CDR2 reads FQDESV (reference sequence). This CDR3 region has 14 residues.